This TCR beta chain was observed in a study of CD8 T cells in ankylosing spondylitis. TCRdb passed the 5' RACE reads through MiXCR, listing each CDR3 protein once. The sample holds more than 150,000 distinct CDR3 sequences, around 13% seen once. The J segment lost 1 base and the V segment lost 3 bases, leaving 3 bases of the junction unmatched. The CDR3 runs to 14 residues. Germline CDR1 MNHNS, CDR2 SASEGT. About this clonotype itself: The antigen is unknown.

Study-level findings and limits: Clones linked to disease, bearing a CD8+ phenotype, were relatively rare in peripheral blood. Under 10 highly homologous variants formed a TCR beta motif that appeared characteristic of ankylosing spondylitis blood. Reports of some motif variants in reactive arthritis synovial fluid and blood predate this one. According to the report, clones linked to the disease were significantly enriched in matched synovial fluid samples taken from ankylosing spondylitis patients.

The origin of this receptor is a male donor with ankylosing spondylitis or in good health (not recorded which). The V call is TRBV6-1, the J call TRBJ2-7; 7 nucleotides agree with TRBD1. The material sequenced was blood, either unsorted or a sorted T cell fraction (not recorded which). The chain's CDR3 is CASSDYRGSYEQYF. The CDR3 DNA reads TGTGCCAGCAGTGATTACAGGGGTTCCTACGAGCAGTACTTC.